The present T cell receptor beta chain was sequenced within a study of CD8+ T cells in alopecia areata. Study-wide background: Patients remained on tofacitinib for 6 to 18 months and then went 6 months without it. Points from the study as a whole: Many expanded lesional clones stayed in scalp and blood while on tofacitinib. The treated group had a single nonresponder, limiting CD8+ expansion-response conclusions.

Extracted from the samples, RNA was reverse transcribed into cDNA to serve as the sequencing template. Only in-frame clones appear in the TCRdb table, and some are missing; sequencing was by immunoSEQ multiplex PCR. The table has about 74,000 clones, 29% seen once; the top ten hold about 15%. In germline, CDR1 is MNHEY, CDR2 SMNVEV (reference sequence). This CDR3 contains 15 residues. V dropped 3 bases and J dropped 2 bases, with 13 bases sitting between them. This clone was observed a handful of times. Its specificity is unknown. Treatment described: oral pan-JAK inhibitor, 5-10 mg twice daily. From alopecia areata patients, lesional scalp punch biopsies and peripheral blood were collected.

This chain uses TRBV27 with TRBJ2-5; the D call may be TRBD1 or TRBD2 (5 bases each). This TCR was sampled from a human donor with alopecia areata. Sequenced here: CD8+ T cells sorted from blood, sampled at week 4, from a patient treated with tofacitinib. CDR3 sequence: CASSFYKGTQETQYF. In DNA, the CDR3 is TGTGCCAGCAGTTTCTATAAAGGGACGCAAGAGACCCAGTACTTC.